This entry lists 27 T cell receptor beta chains sequenced from one sample in a study of identical twins' blood T cells (dated by TCRdb to about 2013). Library generation was performed with 5' RACE. Sequenced using an Illumina Genome Analyzer IIx. TCRdb reworked the public reads: Q25 trimming with fastp, MiXCR clone assembly, productive beta chains retained. Entries that share a CDR3 protein sequence are merged under the most common genes and DNA. The sample table records roughly 380,000 distinct CDR3 sequences; 28% of these occur just once. Of the sample, about 6.1% is held by the ten largest clones. The sequenced sample was PBMCs. The receptor set was obtained from a woman between 18 and 55 years old in good health.

The V gene is TRBV3-1, the J gene TRBJ1-4, with D hard to call. The germline gives CDR1 LGHDT, CDR2 YNNKEL (reference sequence). V lost 0 bases to trimming and J lost 8 bases, with 4 bases between them. The CDR3 extends over 12 amino acids. The CDR3 bases are TGTGCCAGCAGCCAAGACGAAGAAAAACTGTTTTTT. Residues: CASSQDEEKLFF.

In its sample, this clonotype was seen many times. V gene TRBV10-3 combines with J gene TRBJ1-6; D is perhaps TRBD1 (6 bases). The CDR3 has 13 amino acids. Per the germline V gene, CDR1 is ENHRY and CDR2 is SYGVKD. V was clipped by 3 bases and J by 17 bases, with 17 bases between them. This chain's CDR3 is CAISEAGQLMVHF. The DNA for the CDR3 is TGTGCCATCAGTGAAGCAGGACAGCTCATGGTCCACTTT.

This clonotype was counted only a few times. The chain employs TRBV19 and TRBJ2-6; no clear D. CDR3 length: 16 amino acids. The germline V gene encodes CDR1 LNHDA and CDR2 SQIVND (reference sequence). The V and J ends lost 3 bases and 0 bases respectively, with 9 bases between them. CDR3 bases: TGTGCCAGTAGTATCGACGGCTTCTCTGGGGCCAACGTCCTGACTTTC. Encoded protein: CASSIDGFSGANVLTF.

This clonotype was found many times. CDR3 residues: CSVEDPSSGYTF. Written as DNA, the CDR3 is TGCAGCGTTGAAGATCCCTCCAGTGGCTACACCTTC. The chain links TRBV29-1 to TRBJ1-2; unclear D gene. There are 12 residues in the CDR3. Germline loops: CDR1 SQVTM, CDR2 ANQGSEA. Trimming shortened V by 0 bases and J by 7 bases, and 9 bases separated the two germline ends.

As concerns this clonotype: A much larger clone lies a single base off, so this may be a read error. The V gene is TRBV6-2 or TRBV6-3, the J gene TRBJ2-7; possible D gene TRBD2, 5 bases. The V gene lost 4 bases and the J gene lost 2 bases, with 6 bases spanning the gap. CDR3 size: 12 residues. CDR1 and CDR2 (germline): MNHEY, SVGEGT. DNA of the CDR3: TGTGCCAGCAGTTCCGGGGCCTACGAGCAGTACTTC. It yields the protein CASSSGAYEQYF.

This clonotype was counted a few times. The CDR3 loop is CSARAPTGELFF. The CDR3 DNA reads TGCAGTGCTAGAGCCCCCACCGGGGAGCTGTTTTTT. This chain uses TRBV20-1 with TRBJ2-2; D unresolved. With 1 base removed from V and 4 bases from J, the gap between germline ends came to 4 bases. CDR1 and CDR2 (germline): DFQATT, SNEGSKA (reference sequence). The CDR3 covers 12 residues.

This clonotype was recorded a few times. This chain links TRBV27 with TRBJ1-4; unclear D gene. Per the germline V gene, CDR1 is MNHEY and CDR2 is SMNVEV (reference sequence). Trimming pared 6 bases from V and 13 bases from J, leaving 18 bases between. CDR3 length: 13 amino acids. The CDR3 DNA follows: TGTGCCAGCAGCCCTTCGGCCGGAGTCGTACTGTTTTTT. It codes for CASSPSAGVVLFF.

A remark on this clonotype: Sequence at one end of the junction differs from germline and may be a read error. The genes are TRBV20-1 and TRBJ1-2; D unclear. The CDR3 length is 12 residues. CDR1 and CDR2 from the germline V gene are DFQATT and SNEGSKA (reference sequence). The CDR3 region is CSASQAGRSPSF. CDR3 bases: TGCAGTGCTTCTCAAGCGGGTCGGTCCCCTTCCTTC.

In its sample, this clonotype was seen many times. The chain couples TRBV11-2 to TRBJ2-5; no reliable D call. CDR1 and CDR2 from the germline V gene are SGHAT and FQNNGV. There are 12 residues in the CDR3. V lost 1 base, J lost 4 bases, and 4 bases lay in between. This CDR3 reads CASSLGPETQYF. The CDR3, as DNA: TGTGCCAGCAGCTTAGGGCCAGAGACCCAGTACTTC.

The genes are TRBV5-1 and TRBJ2-3; D possibly corresponds to TRBD2 (7 bases). Looked up from germline, CDR1 is SGHRS and CDR2 is YFSETQ. The V end was cut by 4 bases, the J end by 4 bases, with 16 bases between. This CDR3 has 15 amino acids. CDR3 nucleotides: TGCGCCAGCAGCCCTTTGGGGGGGGCCGCAGATACGCAGTATTTT. It codes for CASSPLGGAADTQYF.

The table lists this clonotype with a few counts. This chain uses TRBV6-4 with TRBJ2-6; D ambiguous. Germline loops: CDR1 MRHNA, CDR2 SNTAGT. V was clipped by 0 bases and J by 4 bases, with 4 bases between them. The CDR3 has 14 amino acids. This CDR3 is CASSDSNGANVLTF. CDR3 DNA sequence: TGTGCCAGCAGTGACTCGAACGGGGCCAACGTCCTGACTTTC.

In DNA, the CDR3 is TGTGCCAGCAGCCCCATGGGCGGAGAAAAACTGTTTTTT. It encodes CASSPMGGEKLFF. V usage is TRBV7-2 and J usage is TRBJ1-4; no clear D. With 5 bases removed from V and 8 bases from J, the gap between germline ends came to 12 bases. This CDR3 region has 13 residues. CDR1 SGHTA and CDR2 FQGNSA come from the germline V gene.

J is TRBJ2-7 and V is TRBV29-1; TRBD2 is a possible D gene (6 bases). The CDR3 consists of 13 residues. The V gene's germline CDR1 is SQVTM and CDR2 ANQGSEA. V lost 6 bases to trimming and J lost 4 bases, with 16 bases between them. CDR3 in DNA: TGCAGCGTGAACCCGGGGGAAGGATACGAGCAGTACTTC. This translates into CSVNPGEGYEQYF.

There are a few counts of this clonotype. The chain carries TRBV19 and TRBJ2-2, with TRBD1 matching over 8 bases. V trimming: 11 bases; J trimming: 8 bases; junction bases outside the gene matches: 10. The germline CDR1 and CDR2 sequences are LNHDA and SQIVND (reference sequence). CDR3 length: 13 residues. The CDR3 DNA follows: TGTGCCGGGAGACAGGGGAAAAAAGGGGAGCTGTTTTTT. As protein: CAGRQGKKGELFF.

This clonotype came up many times. This chain connects TRBV11-3 to TRBJ1-1, with no clear D. This CDR3 spans 13 amino acids. CDR1 and CDR2 (germline): SGHNT, YENEEA. V lost 5 bases, J lost 3 bases, and 10 bases lay in between. The CDR3: CASSPLWDTEAFF. For the CDR3, the DNA is TGTGCCAGCAGCCCACTATGGGACACTGAAGCTTTCTTT.

In nucleotides, the CDR3 is TGTGCCAGCAGCACCCGGACAGGTCACATGGACACTGAAGCTTTCTTT. Translating gives CASSTRTGHMDTEAFF. The V gene is TRBV21-1, the J gene TRBJ1-1; the D call of TRBD1 is as the table states it, not checked on the DNA. TRBV21-1 is a known pseudogene. The CDR3 is made up of 16 amino acids.

The chain is built from TRBV27 and TRBJ1-1; D uncertain. Trimming removed 1 base from V and 3 bases from J, with 9 bases in between. This CDR3 has 14 amino acids. Germline V gene lookup returns CDR1 MNHEY and CDR2 SMNVEV (reference sequence). The CDR3 loop reads CASSLYRTYTEAFF. DNA of the CDR3: TGTGCCAGCAGTTTATACCGCACGTACACTGAAGCTTTCTTT.

CDR3 DNA: TGTGCCAGCAGTACCCGCGGGGCCGGCTTAAGTCAGCCCCAGCATTTT. The encoded protein is CASSTRGAGLSQPQHF. This rearrangement joins TRBV6-5 to TRBJ1-5; tentatively, D is TRBD1 (5 bases). V was clipped by 5 bases and J by 6 bases, with 20 bases between them. The V gene's germline CDR1 is MNHEY and CDR2 SVGAGI. The CDR3 has 16 residues.

A remark on this clonotype: An end of the junction does not agree with germline; a read error may underlie this. The chain has TRBV27 and TRBJ1-6, with 10 bases that match TRBD1. Germline V gives CDR1 MNHEY, CDR2 SMNVEV (reference sequence). This CDR3 is built from 15 residues. CDR3 DNA sequence: TGTGCCAACAGTTACGGACAGGGGGACAATTCACCCCTCCACTTT. This codes for CANSYGQGDNSPLHF.

This clonotype was seen more than once but under ten times. An end of the junction differs from the germline gene, which may be a read error. V gene TRBV25-1 combines with J gene TRBJ1-4; 7 positions agree with TRBD1. The germline CDR1 and CDR2 sequences are MGHDK and SYGVNS. CDR3 size: 15 residues. The DNA for the CDR3 is TGTGCCAGCAGTGTAACGGCGCAGGGGGAGGAAAACCTGTTTTTT. Translated: CASSVTAQGEENLFF.

This clonotype was counted only a few times. The chain combines TRBV4-1 with TRBJ1-1; D ambiguous. Germline CDR1 and CDR2: MGHRA and YSYEKL. Trimming cost V 5 bases and J 5 bases, with 12 bases left between them. The CDR3 runs 13 residues. The CDR3 DNA reads TGCGCCAGCAGCGACCGACGGGAAACTGAAGCTTTCTTT. This sequence encodes CASSDRRETEAFF.

This clonotype appeared many times. This sequence joins TRBV5-1 and TRBJ1-1; tentatively, D is TRBD1 (5 bases). Trimming cost V 2 bases and J 0 bases, with 8 bases left between them. The germline V gene encodes CDR1 SGHRS and CDR2 YFSETQ. This CDR3 is 14 amino acids long. The CDR3, as DNA: TGCGCCAGCAGCTTTCGGACAATGAACACTGAAGCTTTCTTT. It specifies CASSFRTMNTEAFF.

Only a few counts were recorded for this clonotype. J is TRBJ2-1 and V is TRBV20-1, with no clear D. Germline V gene lookup returns CDR1 DFQATT and CDR2 SNEGSKA (reference sequence). This CDR3 contains 11 residues. Trimming removed 3 bases at V and 7 bases at J, with 7 bases between. CDR3 in DNA: TGCAGTGCTAGGGTCGGAAATGAGCAGTTCTTC. This codes for CSARVGNEQFF.

The sample holds a few counts of this clonotype. The chain has TRBV4-1 and TRBJ2-1, with D unclear. V lost 0 bases, J lost 4 bases, and 7 bases lay in between. The germline CDR1 and CDR2 sequences are MGHRA and YSYEKL. This CDR3 comprises 14 residues. The CDR3 region has the DNA TGCGCCAGCAGCCAAGAACATTTATACAATGAGCAGTTCTTC. Amino acids: CASSQEHLYNEQFF.

The chain links TRBV2 to TRBJ1-1; tentative D call: TRBD1 (5 bases). Germline V gene lookup returns CDR1 SNHLY and CDR2 FYNNEI. The CDR3 extends over 13 amino acids. V shed 6 bases and J shed 3 bases, with 11 bases lying between them. The CDR3: CASRDSPDTEAFF. Here the CDR3 DNA reads TGTGCCAGCAGAGACAGTCCAGACACTGAAGCTTTCTTT.

The chain uses TRBV7-9 and TRBJ2-1; D is unresolved. The CDR3 has 11 amino acids. Trimming removed 1 base from V and 15 bases from J, with 10 bases in between. Germline V gives CDR1 SEHNR, CDR2 FQNEAQ (reference sequence). For the CDR3, the DNA is TGTGCCAGCAGCTTAGGGGGTCTTAGGTTCTTC. This codes for CASSLGGLRFF.

This clonotype has just a few counts. Germline is not matched at one junction end, which may reflect a read error. The chain is built from TRBV12-5 and TRBJ1-2; D unclear. This CDR3 is 14 amino acids long. Germline V CDR1 and CDR2: LGHNT, FRNRAP. The chain's CDR3 is CVSGLVPGSYGYTF. In DNA, the CDR3 is TGTGTTAGTGGTTTGGTACCGGGATCCTATGGCTACACCTTC.